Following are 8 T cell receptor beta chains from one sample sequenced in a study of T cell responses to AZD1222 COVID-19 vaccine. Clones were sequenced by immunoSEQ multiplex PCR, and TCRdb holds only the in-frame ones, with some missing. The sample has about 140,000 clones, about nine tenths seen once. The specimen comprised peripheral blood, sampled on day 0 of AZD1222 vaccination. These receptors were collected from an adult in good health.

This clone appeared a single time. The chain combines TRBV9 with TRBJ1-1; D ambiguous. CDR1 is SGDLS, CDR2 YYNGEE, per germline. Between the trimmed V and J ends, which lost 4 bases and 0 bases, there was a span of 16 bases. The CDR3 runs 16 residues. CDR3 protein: CASSSRRGELNTEAFF. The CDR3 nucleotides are TGTGCCAGCAGCTCCCGCCGAGGAGAATTGAACACTGAAGCTTTCTTT.

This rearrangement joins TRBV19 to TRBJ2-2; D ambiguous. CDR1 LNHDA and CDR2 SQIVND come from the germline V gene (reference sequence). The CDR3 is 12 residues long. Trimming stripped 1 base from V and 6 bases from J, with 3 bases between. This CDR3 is CASSIGPGELFF. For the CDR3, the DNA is TGTGCCAGTAGTATAGGGCCCGGGGAGCTGTTTTTT.

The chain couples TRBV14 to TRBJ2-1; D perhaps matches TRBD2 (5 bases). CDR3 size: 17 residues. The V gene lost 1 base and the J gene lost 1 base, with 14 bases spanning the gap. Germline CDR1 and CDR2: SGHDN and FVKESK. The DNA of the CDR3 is TGTGCCAGCAGCCAAGGGTGGGGAGTAGGTTCCTACAATGAGCAGTTCTTC. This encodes CASSQGWGVGSYNEQFF.

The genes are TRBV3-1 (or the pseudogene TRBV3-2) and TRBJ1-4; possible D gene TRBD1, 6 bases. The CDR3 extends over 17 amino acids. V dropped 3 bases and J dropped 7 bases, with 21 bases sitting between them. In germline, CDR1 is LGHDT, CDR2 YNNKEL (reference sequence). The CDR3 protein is CASSQGGRRVLVEKLFF. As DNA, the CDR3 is TGTGCCAGCAGCCAGGGGGGGCGCCGGGTTCTGGTTGAAAAACTGTTTTTT.

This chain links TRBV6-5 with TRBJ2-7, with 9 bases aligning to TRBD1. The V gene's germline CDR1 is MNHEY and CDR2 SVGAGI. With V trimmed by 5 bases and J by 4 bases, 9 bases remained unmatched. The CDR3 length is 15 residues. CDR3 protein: CASSLPTGGIYEQYF. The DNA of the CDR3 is TGTGCCAGCAGTCTCCCGACAGGGGGTATATACGAGCAGTACTTC.

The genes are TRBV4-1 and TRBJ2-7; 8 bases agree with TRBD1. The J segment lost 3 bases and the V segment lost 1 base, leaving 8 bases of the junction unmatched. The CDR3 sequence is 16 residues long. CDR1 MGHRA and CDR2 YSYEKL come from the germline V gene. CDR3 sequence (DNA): TGCGCCAGCAGCCAAGCGTCGACAGGGGTCCTCTACGAGCAGTACTTC. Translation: CASSQASTGVLYEQYF.

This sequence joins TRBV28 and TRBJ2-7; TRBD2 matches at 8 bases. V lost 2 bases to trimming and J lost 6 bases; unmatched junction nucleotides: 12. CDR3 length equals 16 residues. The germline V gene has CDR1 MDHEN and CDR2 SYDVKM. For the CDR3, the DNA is TGTGCCAGCAGTTTAGTGCCTAGGAGCGGGAGTGGCGAGCAGTACTTC. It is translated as CASSLVPRSGSGEQYF.

The CDR3 sequence: CASYTHLGNYGYTF. The CDR3 DNA follows: TGTGCCAGCTATACTCATCTGGGGAACTATGGCTACACCTTC. The genes are TRBV28 and TRBJ1-2; D gene uncertain. V was clipped by 8 bases and J by 2 bases, with 15 bases between them. The CDR3 has 14 residues. Germline CDR1 and CDR2: MDHEN and SYDVKM.